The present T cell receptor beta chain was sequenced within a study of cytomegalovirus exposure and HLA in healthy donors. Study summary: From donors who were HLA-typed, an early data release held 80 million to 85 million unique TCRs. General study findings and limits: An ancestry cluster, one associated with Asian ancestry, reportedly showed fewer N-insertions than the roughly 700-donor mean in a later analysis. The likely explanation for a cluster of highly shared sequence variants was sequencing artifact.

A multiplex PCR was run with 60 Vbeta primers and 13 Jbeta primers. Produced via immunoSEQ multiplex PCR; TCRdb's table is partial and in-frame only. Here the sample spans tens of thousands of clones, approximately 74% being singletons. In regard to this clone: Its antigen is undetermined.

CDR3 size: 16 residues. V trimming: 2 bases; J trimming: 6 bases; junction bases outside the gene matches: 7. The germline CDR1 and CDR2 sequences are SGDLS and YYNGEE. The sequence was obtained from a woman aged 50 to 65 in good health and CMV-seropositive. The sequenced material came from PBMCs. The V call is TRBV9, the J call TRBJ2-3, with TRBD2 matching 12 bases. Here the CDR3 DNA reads TGTGCCAGCAGCGTCTCTTCCGGGACTAGCGGGGATACGCAGTATTTT. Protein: CASSVSSGTSGDTQYF. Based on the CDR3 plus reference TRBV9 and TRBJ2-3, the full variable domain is DSGVTQTPKHLITATGQRVTLRCSPRSGDLSVYWYQQSLDQGLQFLIQYYNGEERAKGNILERFSAQQFPDLHSELNLSSLELGDSALYFCASSVSSGTSGDTQYFGPGTRLTVL.